Below, one T cell receptor (beta chain) is given with its context. Its matching antigen is unknown. The CDR3 extends over 13 amino acids. The germline CDR1 and CDR2 sequences are SGHRS and YFSETQ. The V end was cut by 3 bases, the J end by 6 bases, with 12 bases between. Researchers ran the PCR with 60 Vbeta and 13 Jbeta primers. Only in-frame clones appear in the TCRdb table, and some are missing; sequencing was by immunoSEQ multiplex PCR. Among some 130,000 clones listed, approximately 83% were seen once. This sample was included in a study of cytomegalovirus exposure and HLA in healthy donors. Study findings and constraints: According to a later analysis, donors in an Asian-associated ancestry cluster reportedly had fewer N-insertions than the 666-donor mean.

This sequence joins TRBV5-1 and TRBJ1-1; tentative D call: TRBD1 (6 bases). The TCR was taken from a man in his forties in good health and CMV-seronegative. Material: PBMCs. This CDR3 reads CASSWGRGSEAFF. The DNA for the CDR3 is TGCGCCAGCAGCTGGGGGAGGGGGTCTGAAGCTTTCTTT.